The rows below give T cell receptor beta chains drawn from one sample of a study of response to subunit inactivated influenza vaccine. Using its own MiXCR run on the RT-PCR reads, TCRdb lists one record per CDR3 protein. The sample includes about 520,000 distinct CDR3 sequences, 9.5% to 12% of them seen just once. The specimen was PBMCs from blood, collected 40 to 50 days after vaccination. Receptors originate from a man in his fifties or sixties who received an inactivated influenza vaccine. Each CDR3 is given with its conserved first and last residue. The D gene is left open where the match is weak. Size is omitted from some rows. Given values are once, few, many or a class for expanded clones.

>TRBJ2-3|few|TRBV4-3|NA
CASSPFGPDTQYF
TGCGCCAGCAGCCCCTTTGGACCGGATACGCAGTATTTT
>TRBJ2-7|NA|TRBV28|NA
CASMSPYEQYF
TGTGCCAGCATGAGCCCCTACGAGCAGTACTTC
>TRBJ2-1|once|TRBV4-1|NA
CASSQGLLSYNEQFF
TGCGCCAGCAGCCAAGGGTTACTCTCCTACAATGAGCAGTTCTTC
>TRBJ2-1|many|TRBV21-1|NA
CASSKLRGQGAYNEQFF
TGTGCCAGCAGCAAACTTAGGGGACAGGGGGCCTACAATGAGCAGTTCTTC
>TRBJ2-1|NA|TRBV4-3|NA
CASSLAGINNEQFF
TGCGCCAGCAGCCTGGCGGGAATCAACAATGAGCAGTTCTTC
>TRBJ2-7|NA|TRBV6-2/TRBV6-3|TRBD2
CASSYGGLAGRYEQYF
TGTGCCAGCAGTTACGGAGGACTAGCGGGGCGCTACGAGCAGTACTTC
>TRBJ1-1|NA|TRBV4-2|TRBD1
CASSQGAGGEKNTEAFF
TGTGCCAGCAGCCAAGGGGCAGGGGGCGAAAAGAACACTGAAGCTTTCTTT
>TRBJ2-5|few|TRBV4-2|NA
CASSQEQIQETQYF
TGTGCCAGCAGCCAAGAACAAATCCAAGAGACCCAGTACTTC
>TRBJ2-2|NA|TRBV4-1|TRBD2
CASSHPAVSGGVNGELFF
TGCGCCAGCAGCCACCCAGCCGTAAGCGGGGGGGTGAACGGGGAGCTGTTTTTT
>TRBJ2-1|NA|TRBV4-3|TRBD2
CASSQRRGTSGITTYNEQFF
TGCGCCAGCAGCCAAAGACGAGGGACTAGCGGGATTACGACCTACAATGAGCAGTTCTTC
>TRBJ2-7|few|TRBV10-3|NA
CATRDFPPTYEQYF
TGTGCCACCCGGGACTTCCCGCCAACCTACGAGCAGTACTTC
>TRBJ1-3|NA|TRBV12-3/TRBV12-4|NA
CASSLGAGGNTIYF
TGTGCCAGCAGTTTGGGGGCGGGAGGAAACACCATATATTTT
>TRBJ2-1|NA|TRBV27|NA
CASSLIIGGGYNEQFF
TGTGCCAGCAGTTTAATTATAGGCGGAGGTTACAATGAGCAGTTCTTC
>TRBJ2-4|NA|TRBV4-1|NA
CASSVQGDIQYF
TGCGCCAGCAGCGTGCAAGGGGACATTCAGTACTTC